This T cell receptor beta chain originates from a study of T cells in Graves' hyperthyroidism and ophthalmopathy. On the study more broadly: Peripheral blood was drawn at first diagnosis, prior to all treatment.

Authors of the study amplified TCR beta CDR3 regions from RNA transcripts. The primer set for the first-round RT-PCR of the TCR CDR3 was HTBI. TCRdb itself ran the multiplex PCR reads through MiXCR, one entry per CDR3 protein. The data show approximately 870,000 distinct CDR3 sequences, approximately 40% seen once. This clonotype was seen repeatedly, ten times or more. Each diagnosis drew on symptoms, thyroxine, TRAb, thyroid ultrasound and orbital computed tomography findings. The sample was blood. This sequence was found in a man aged 18 to 30 with Graves' hyperthyroidism.

The CDR3 here is CSVDTGTPYEQYF. The CDR3 coding sequence is TGCAGCGTTGATACGGGGACCCCCTACGAGCAGTACTTC. This chain links TRBV29-1 with TRBJ2-7; the D call may be TRBD1 or TRBD2 (5 bases each). The V end lost 3 bases, the J end lost 2 bases, and 11 bases lay between the germline ends. This CDR3 is built from 13 residues. CDR1 and CDR2 from the germline V gene are SQVTM and ANQGSEA.